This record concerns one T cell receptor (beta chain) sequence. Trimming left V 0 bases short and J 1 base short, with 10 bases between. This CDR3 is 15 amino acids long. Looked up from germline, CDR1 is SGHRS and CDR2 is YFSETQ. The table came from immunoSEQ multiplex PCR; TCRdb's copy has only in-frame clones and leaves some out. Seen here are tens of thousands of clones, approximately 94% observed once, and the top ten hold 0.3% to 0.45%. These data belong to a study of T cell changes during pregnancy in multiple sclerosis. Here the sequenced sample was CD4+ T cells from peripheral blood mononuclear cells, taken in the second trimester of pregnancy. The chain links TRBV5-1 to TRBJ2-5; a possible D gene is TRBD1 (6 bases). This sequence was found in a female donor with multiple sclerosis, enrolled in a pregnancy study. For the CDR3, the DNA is TGCGCCAGCAGCTTGGGGGGGCAGACCCAAGAGACCCAGTACTTC. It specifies CASSLGGQTQETQYF.